A selection of T cell receptor beta chains follows, all from one sample in a study of cytomegalovirus exposure and HLA in healthy donors. This table comes from immunoSEQ multiplex PCR, and its TCRdb copy is limited to in-frame clones, with some not included. The table includes 100,000 to 150,000 clones, 75% detected once. The sequenced material came from PBMCs. Receptors originate from a woman in her 50s in good health and CMV-seronegative. CDR3s include the opening cysteine and the closing phenylalanine or tryptophan. The order of the fields is J gene, D gene, V gene, clone size, CDR3 DNA, CDR3 protein. The D gene is left open where the match is weak. Size tells how often a clone was seen (once, few, many) or the class of an expanded clone, and some rows leave it out.

TRBJ2-7 | . | TRBV27 | few | TGTGCCAGCAGTAAACAGGAGACCTCCTACGAGCAGTACTTC | CASSKQETSYEQYF
TRBJ2-2 | TRBD1 | TRBV27 | . | TGTGCCAGCAGTCGATCAATACGGGACAGGGGCCTCGGGGAGCTGTTTTTT | CASSRSIRDRGLGELFF
TRBJ2-1 | . | TRBV11-3 | . | TGTGCCAGCAGCCACGGCTCCTACAATGAGCAGTTCTTC | CASSHGSYNEQFF
TRBJ2-7 | . | TRBV19 | . | TGTGCCAGTAGCTCAGGGCCGAGCTCCTACGAGCAGTACTTC | CASSSGPSSYEQYF
TRBJ2-7 | TRBD1 | TRBV7-3 | . | TGTGCCAGCAGCGTGGGGACAGGGTCCTACGAGCAGTACTTC | CASSVGTGSYEQYF
TRBJ2-1 | TRBD2 | TRBV9 | . | TGTGCCAGCAGCGTATCCGCGGGAGTAGAGAATGAGCAGTTCTTC | CASSVSAGVENEQFF
TRBJ1-3 | TRBD1 | TRBV19 | few | TGTGCCAGTAGTACAGACAGGGCAAGCTCTGGAAACACCATATATTTT | CASSTDRASSGNTIYF
TRBJ1-2 | . | TRBV7-9 | few | TGTTCCAGCAGCTTAGTACTGACAGCAAACTATGGCTACACCTTC | CSSSLVLTANYGYTF
TRBJ2-1 | TRBD1 | TRBV25-1 | . | TGTGCCAGCAGTCCCTACTCGGACAGGGACAACAATGAGCAGTTCTTC | CASSPYSDRDNNEQFF
TRBJ2-1 | TRBD2 | TRBV7-3 | few | TGTGCCAGCAGCTCCGGACTAGCGGGTGAGCAGTTCTTC | CASSSGLAGEQFF
TRBJ1-1 | . | TRBV7-9 | . | TGTTCCAGCAGCCCTTCAAACATTGAAGCTTTCTTT | CSSSPSNIEAFF
TRBJ1-1 | . | TRBV18 | once | TGTGCCAGCTCTCCAAACGAGGGGAACACTGAAGCTTTCTTT | CASSPNEGNTEAFF
TRBJ2-7 | . | TRBV7-2 | few | TGTGCCAGCACCCTTACTTCCTACGAGCAGTACTTC | CASTLTSYEQYF
TRBJ1-4 | . | TRBV18 | . | TGTGCCAGCTCACCCACTACAGGTCGGGTAAATGAAAAACTGTTTTTT | CASSPTTGRVNEKLFF
TRBJ2-7 | TRBD2 | TRBV27 | . | TGTGCCAGCAGTATACGGACTAGCGGGATCTCCTACGAGCAGTACTTC | CASSIRTSGISYEQYF
TRBJ2-1 | . | TRBV6-1 | . | TGTGCCAGCAGTGTTACCACTTACAATGAGCAGTTCTTC | CASSVTTYNEQFF
TRBJ2-3 | TRBD2 | TRBV9 | . | TGTGCCAGCAGCGTAGACCCAGGACTAGCGGGAGGGGTAGGAGATACGCAGTATTTT | CASSVDPGLAGGVGDTQYF
TRBJ2-1 | TRBD2 | TRBV9 | . | TGTGCCAGCAGCGCGGGGGGACTAGCGGGGGACCATGAGCAGTTCTTC | CASSAGGLAGDHEQFF
TRBJ2-5 | . | TRBV5-1 | . | TGCGCCAGCAGCTTTGACAGGGAGGAACAGACCCAGTACTTC | CASSFDREEQTQYF
TRBJ2-6 | . | TRBV27 | . | TGTGCCAGCAGTCCCTCGACAGGTTCTGGGGCCAACGTCCTGACTTTC | CASSPSTGSGANVLTF
TRBJ1-4 | TRBD1 | TRBV2 | . | TGTGCCAGCAGTGAGGGACAGGGGTTTGAAAAACTGTTTTTT | CASSEGQGFEKLFF
TRBJ2-1 | . | TRBV28 | few | TGTGCCAGCAGGCCCTCTAGAAATGAGCAGTTCTTC | CASRPSRNEQFF
TRBJ1-1 | . | TRBV6-1 | . | TGTGCCAGCAGTCGAACGGGCACTGAAGCTTTCTTT | CASSRTGTEAFF
TRBJ2-7 | . | TRBV21-1 | few | TGTGCCAGCAGCAAAGTTGGTGGGCAAATCCGCTACGAGCAGTACTTC | CASSKVGGQIRYEQYF
TRBJ2-3 | TRBD2 | TRBV29-1 | . | TGCAGCGTGGGGGGGGTACCCACAGATACGCAGTATTTT | CSVGGVPTDTQYF
TRBJ2-5 | TRBD1 | TRBV7-9 | . | TGTTCCAGCAGCTTGACCCGACAGGGTCAAGAGACCCAGTACTTC | CSSSLTRQGQETQYF
TRBJ2-7 | TRBD2 | TRBV7-2 | few | TGTGCCAGCAGCCTTAGACTAGCGGGATCCTACGAGCAGTACTTC | CASSLRLAGSYEQYF
TRBJ2-2 | . | TRBV4-2 | . | TGTGCCAGCAGCCAAGTATTGTCCGGGAGCACCGGGGAGCTGTTTTTT | CASSQVLSGSTGELFF
TRBJ2-7 | TRBD1 | TRBV5-4 | . | TGTGCCAGCAGCCCTGAATGGACAGGGTCGACTTACGAGCAGTACTTC | CASSPEWTGSTYEQYF
TRBJ1-4 | TRBD1 | TRBV19 | . | TGTGCCAGTAGGGACAGGCCCCAGAATGAAAAACTGTTTTTT | CASRDRPQNEKLFF
TRBJ2-7 | TRBD2 | TRBV7-2 | . | TGTGCCAGCAGCCCTTCGACTAGCGGGAGGGGGGAGCAGTACTTC | CASSPSTSGRGEQYF
TRBJ1-5 | . | TRBV6-1 | . | TGTGCCAGCAGTTTGGAGGGGGGGCGGCCCCAGCATTTT | CASSLEGGRPQHF
TRBJ2-1 | . | TRBV11-2 | . | TGTGCCAGCAGCTTGATGGGGCTTTACAATGAGCAGTTCTTC | CASSLMGLYNEQFF
TRBJ1-1 | . | TRBV5-1 | once | TGCGCCAGCAGCACCCGGGGGGGGTCGAACACTGAAGCTTTCTTT | CASSTRGGSNTEAFF
TRBJ1-1 | TRBD1 | TRBV28 | . | TGTGCCAGCAGTTGGGACAGGGACACTGAAGCTTTCTTT | CASSWDRDTEAFF
TRBJ1-5 | TRBD1 | TRBV28 | . | TGTGCCAGCAGTACTCGGACAGGGATGCAGCCCCAGCATTTT | CASSTRTGMQPQHF